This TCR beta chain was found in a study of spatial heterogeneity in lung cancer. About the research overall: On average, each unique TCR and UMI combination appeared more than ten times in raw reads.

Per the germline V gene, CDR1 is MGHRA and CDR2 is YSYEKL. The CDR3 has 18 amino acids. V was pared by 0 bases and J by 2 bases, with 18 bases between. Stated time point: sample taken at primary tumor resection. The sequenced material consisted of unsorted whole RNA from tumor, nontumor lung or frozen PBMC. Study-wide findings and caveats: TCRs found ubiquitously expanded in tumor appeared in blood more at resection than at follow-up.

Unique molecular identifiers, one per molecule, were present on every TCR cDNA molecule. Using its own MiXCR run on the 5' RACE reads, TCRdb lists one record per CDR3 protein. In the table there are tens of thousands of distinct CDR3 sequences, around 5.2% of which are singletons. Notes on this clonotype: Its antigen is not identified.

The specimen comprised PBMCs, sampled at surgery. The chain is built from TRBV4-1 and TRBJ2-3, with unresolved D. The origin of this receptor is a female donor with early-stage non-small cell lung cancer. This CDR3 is CASSQEAEAAFPTDTQYF. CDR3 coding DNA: TGCGCCAGCAGCCAAGAGGCCGAGGCAGCGTTTCCCACAGATACGCAGTATTTT.